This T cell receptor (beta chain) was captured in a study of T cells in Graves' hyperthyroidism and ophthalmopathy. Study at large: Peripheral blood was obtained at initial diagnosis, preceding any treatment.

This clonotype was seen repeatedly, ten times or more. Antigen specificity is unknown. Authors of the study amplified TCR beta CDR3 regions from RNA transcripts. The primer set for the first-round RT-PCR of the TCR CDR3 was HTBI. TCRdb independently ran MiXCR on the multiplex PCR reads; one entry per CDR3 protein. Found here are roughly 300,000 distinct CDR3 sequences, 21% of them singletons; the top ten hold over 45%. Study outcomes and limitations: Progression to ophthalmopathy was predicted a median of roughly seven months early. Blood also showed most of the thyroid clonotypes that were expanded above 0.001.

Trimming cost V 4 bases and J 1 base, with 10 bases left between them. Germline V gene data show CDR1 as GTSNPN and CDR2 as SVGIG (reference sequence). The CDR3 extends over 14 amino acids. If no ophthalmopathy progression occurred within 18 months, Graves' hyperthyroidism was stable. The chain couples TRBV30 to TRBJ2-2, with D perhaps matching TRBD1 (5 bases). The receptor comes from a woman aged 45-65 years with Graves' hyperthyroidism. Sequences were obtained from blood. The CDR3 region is CAWTRQLNTGELFF. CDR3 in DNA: TGTGCCTGGACCCGACAGTTGAACACCGGGGAGCTGTTTTTT. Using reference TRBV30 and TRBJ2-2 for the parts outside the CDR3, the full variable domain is SQTIHQWPATLVQPVGSPLSLECTVEGTSNPNLYWYRQAAGRGLQLLFYSVGIGQISSEVPQNLSASRPQDRQFILSSKKLLLSDSGFYLCAWTRQLNTGELFFGEGSRLTVL.